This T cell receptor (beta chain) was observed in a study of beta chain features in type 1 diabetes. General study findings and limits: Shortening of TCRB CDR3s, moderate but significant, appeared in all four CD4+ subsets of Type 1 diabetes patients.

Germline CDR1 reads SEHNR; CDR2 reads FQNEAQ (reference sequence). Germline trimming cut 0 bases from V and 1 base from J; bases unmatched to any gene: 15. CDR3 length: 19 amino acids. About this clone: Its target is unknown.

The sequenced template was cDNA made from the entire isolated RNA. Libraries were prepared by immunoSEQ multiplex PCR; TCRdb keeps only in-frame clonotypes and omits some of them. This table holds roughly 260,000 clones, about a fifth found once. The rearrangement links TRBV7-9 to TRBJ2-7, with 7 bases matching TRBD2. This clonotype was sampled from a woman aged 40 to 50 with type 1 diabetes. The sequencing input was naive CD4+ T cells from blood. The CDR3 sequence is CASSLAGGTSPSRSYEQYF. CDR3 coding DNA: TGTGCCAGCAGCTTAGCGGGAGGGACCTCACCTTCCCGATCCTACGAGCAGTACTTC. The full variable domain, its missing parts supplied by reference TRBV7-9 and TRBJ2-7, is DTGVSQNPRHKITKRGQNVTFRCDPISEHNRLYWYRQTLGQGPEFLTYFQNEAQLEKSRLLSDRFSAERPKGSFSTLEIQRTEQGDSAMYLCASSLAGGTSPSRSYEQYFGPGTRLTVT.